The sample holds a few counts of the clone carrying this T cell receptor (beta chain). The antigen remains undetermined. TCRdb processed the 5' RACE reads anew with MiXCR; each CDR3 protein has one entry. The profile covers about 550,000 distinct CDR3 sequences, with more than 20% appearing a single time and approximately 0.5% taken by the ten largest. The data belong to a study of identical twins. Trimming shortened V by 2 bases and J by 3 bases, and 11 bases separated the two germline ends. The germline gives CDR1 SGHDN, CDR2 FVKESK. CDR3 length: 15 amino acids. Findings and caveats of the study: The abundant beta clonotypes from cord blood had fewer insertions, and memory repertoires had none of this. Models, which agreed with sharing between unrelated individuals, nonetheless underestimated the out-of-frame TCR alpha sharing seen in monozygotic twins.

This sample was shared with a second study, whose subject was yellow fever vaccine responses in identical twins.

This TCR was recovered from a woman in her late teens or twenties in good health. This sequence joins TRBV14 and TRBJ2-1; a possible D gene is TRBD2 (6 bases). Material for sequencing was CD4+ T cells sorted from blood. This CDR3 reads CASSQIETSYNEQFF. The CDR3 DNA is TGTGCCAGCAGCCAAATCGAGACTAGCTACAATGAGCAGTTCTTC.